Listed below are T cell receptor beta chains from one sample, sequenced in a study of neoadjuvant anti-PD-1 for oral cavity cancer. The method was immunoSEQ multiplex PCR; TCRdb's version includes in-frame clones alone and lacks a portion of them. The sample contains about 10,000 clones, around 62% of which appear only once. This sample comprised tumor tissue, obtained after nivolumab (anti-PD-1) treatment. These receptors originate from a person between 35 and 79 years old with oral cavity squamous cell carcinoma. The CDR3 runs from the conserved cysteine through the conserved F or W. D genes are given only for firm matches. Clone sizes are given selectively: once, few, many, or a class where the clone is expanded.

TRBJ1-4 . . TRBV21-1 TGTGCCAGCAGCCCCCCGATATCGAGGCGAAAACTGTTTTTT CASSPPISRRKLFF
TRBJ2-3 . . TRBV9 TGTGCCAGCAGCCAATCGGGTACGCAGTATTTT CASSQSGTQYF
TRBJ1-1 . once TRBV18 TGTGCCAGCTCACCACAGGGGGCTGAAGCTTTCTTT CASSPQGAEAFF
TRBJ1-5 TRBD1 . TRBV27 TGTGCCAGCAGTACCGGACAGGCCGTGGAGCCCCAGCATTTT CASSTGQAVEPQHF
TRBJ1-1 TRBD1 once TRBV19 TGTGCCAGTAGTATGACAGGGGCGGTAACTGAAGCTTTCTTT CASSMTGAVTEAFF
TRBJ1-4 TRBD1 few TRBV9 TGTGCCAGCAGCGCTCCCGACAGGGGAGCTGGTACTAATGAAAAACTGTTTTTT CASSAPDRGAGTNEKLFF
TRBJ2-3 . once TRBV19 TGTGCCAGTAGTATCCGACATCTACAGGGAACGAGCACAGATACGCAGTATTTT CASSIRHLQGTSTDTQYF
TRBJ1-2 . once TRBV5-1 TGCGCCAGCAGCAGGGGGGCGACCGAGGGGAACCGTGGCTACACCTTC CASSRGATEGNRGYTF
TRBJ1-3 TRBD1 . TRBV28 TGTGCCAGCAGTTCTCAAATGGGGGTTACAGGGGACACCATATATTTT CASSSQMGVTGDTIYF
TRBJ1-2 . . TRBV19 TGTGCCAGTAGTACGCCTGGAGGTTCGGGGGGCTACACCTTC CASSTPGGSGGYTF
TRBJ2-5 TRBD1 . TRBV14 TGTGCCAGCAGGAGGGACAGTCAAGAGACCCAGTACTTC CASRRDSQETQYF
TRBJ1-4 TRBD1 . TRBV6-5 TGTGCCAGCAGTTTCGGACGGACAGGGAAGAATGAAAAACTGTTTTTT CASSFGRTGKNEKLFF
TRBJ2-7 . . TRBV2 TGTGCCAGCAGCGTGGTTGCTACCTCCTACGAGCAGTACTTC CASSVVATSYEQYF
TRBJ2-5 . . TRBV6-5 TGTGCCAGCAGTTACCTAGGGCAAGAGACCCAGTACTTC CASSYLGQETQYF
TRBJ2-6 . . TRBV10-3 TGTGCCATCAGTGACGGACAGCCTGGGGCCAACGTCCTGACTTTC CAISDGQPGANVLTF
TRBJ1-2 TRBD1 once TRBV27 TGTGCCAGCAGCCCCGGGACAGGCTATGGCTACACCTTC CASSPGTGYGYTF
TRBJ2-5 TRBD2 . TRBV5-1 TGCGCCAGCAGCTTGGCCGGACTAGCGGTTCAAGAGACCCAGTACTTC CASSLAGLAVQETQYF
TRBJ2-7 . once TRBV19 TGTGCCACCAGACAGTCTCAGGTCCACGAGCAGTACTTC CATRQSQVHEQYF
TRBJ1-1 . . TRBV25-1 TGTGCCAGCAGTAGGACAGTAATGAACACTGAAGCTTTCTTT CASSRTVMNTEAFF
TRBJ1-2 TRBD1 . TRBV11-2 TGTGCCAGCAGCCTATCCTATACAGGGGTCCTCTACACCTTC CASSLSYTGVLYTF
TRBJ2-7 TRBD2 few TRBV7-2 TGTGCCAGCAGCTTACGGGCTAGCGGAACCTACGAGCAGTACTTC CASSLRASGTYEQYF
TRBJ2-7 . . TRBV27 TGTGCCAGCCGTCAGGCCCGCGGAAGAAGCTCCTACGAGCAGTACTTC CASRQARGRSSYEQYF
TRBJ1-1 . once TRBV20-1 TGCAGTGCTAGAGAGGACAGCGAAGCTTTCTTT CSAREDSEAFF
TRBJ2-7 TRBD1 . TRBV5-6 TGTGCCAGCAGTCGTAGGTGGGGACAGGGTTTCTACGAGCAGTACTTC CASSRRWGQGFYEQYF
TRBJ2-1 TRBD2 few TRBV19 TGTGCCACCGGACTAGCGGGACTGGGTGAGCAGTTCTTC CATGLAGLGEQFF
TRBJ1-2 . few TRBV7-8 TGTGCCAGCAGCCGAACTACCGCCTGGACGTATGGCTACACCTTC CASSRTTAWTYGYTF
TRBJ2-1 TRBD2 . TRBV25-1 TGTGCCAGCACATCGGGACTAGCTAATTACAATGAGCAGTTCTTC CASTSGLANYNEQFF
TRBJ1-1 . . TRBV19 TGTGCCAGTAGTACCGTCCGGGGTGTGAACACTGAAGCTTTCTTT CASSTVRGVNTEAFF
TRBJ2-3 TRBD2 few TRBV9 TGTGCCAGCAGCGCTAGCGGGGGGGCGACAGATACGCAGTATTTT CASSASGGATDTQYF
TRBJ2-7 TRBD1 . TRBV7-9 TGTGCCAGCAGCTATCTGACAGGGGGCAGCTACGAGCAGTACTTC CASSYLTGGSYEQYF
TRBJ2-7 TRBD2 . TRBV29-1 TGCAGCGTTGGAACCCTTAGCGGGAGGGCCCCCTACGAGCAGTACTTC CSVGTLSGRAPYEQYF
TRBJ2-3 . . TRBV27 TGTGCCAGCAGTTTAGACAGCACAGATACGCAGTATTTT CASSLDSTDTQYF
TRBJ2-4 . . TRBV29-1 TGCAGCGTTGAGGTCAGTAAGGACATTCAGTACTTC CSVEVSKDIQYF
TRBJ2-2 . . TRBV7-9 TGTGCCAGCAGGGCAGGGAAAACGAACACCGGGGAGCTGTTTTTT CASRAGKTNTGELFF
TRBJ2-4 TRBD1 . TRBV29-1 TGCAGCATCGGGACAGGGGCCATCGGCATTCAGTACTTC CSIGTGAIGIQYF
TRBJ1-1 . . TRBV18 TGTGCCAGCTCACAACTCCCGGGAGGAACTGAAGCTTTCTTT CASSQLPGGTEAFF
TRBJ1-6 . few TRBV19 TGTGCCAGTAGTATAGGAGGAGAATCACCCCTCCACTTT CASSIGGESPLHF
TRBJ1-6 TRBD1 medium-sized TRBV10-2 TGCGCCAGCACTCCGAGGACAGGGAATTCACCCCTCCACTTT CASTPRTGNSPLHF
TRBJ2-3 . . TRBV5-1 TGCGCCAGCAGCCATCTGGGGGATAGCACAGATACGCAGTATTTT CASSHLGDSTDTQYF
TRBJ1-4 . . TRBV6-1 TGTGCCAGCAGTGAAGTACAGCCTGAAAAACTGTTTTTT CASSEVQPEKLFF
TRBJ1-1 . . TRBV30 TGTGCCTGGGGACAGCGGAACACTGAAGCTTTCTTT CAWGQRNTEAFF
TRBJ1-5 . . TRBV6-8 TGTGCCAGCCCTGCCGTGGTGTACCCCAATCAGCCCCAGCATTTT CASPAVVYPNQPQHF
TRBJ1-1 . once TRBV6-4 TGTGCCAGCAGAGAAACAGGGTACAGCACTGAAGCTTTCTTT CASRETGYSTEAFF
TRBJ2-3 . . TRBV6-5 TGTGCCAGCAGTTCTACAGGGGATACGCAGTATTTT CASSSTGDTQYF
TRBJ2-3 TRBD2 . TRBV4-2 TGTGCCAGCAGCAAATCTAGCGGGCGCTCAGATACGCAGTATTTT CASSKSSGRSDTQYF
TRBJ2-1 TRBD2 . TRBV7-6 TGTGCCAGCAGCCGTTCTCAGGCGGGAGCCTCCTACAATGAGCAGTTCTTC CASSRSQAGASYNEQFF
TRBJ1-2 TRBD1 few TRBV20-1 TGCAGTGCTGCTCGGACAGGAGGCTACACCTTC CSAARTGGYTF
TRBJ2-7 . . TRBV5-1 TGCGCCAGCAGCCCCGGGGCCGCGGCCCCCTACGAGCAGTACTTC CASSPGAAAPYEQYF